These 31 T cell receptor beta chains share one sample of origin, sequenced in a study of CD8 T cells in Susac syndrome (dated by TCRdb to about 2019). Libraries came from the immunoSEQ multiplex PCR assay. RNA was extracted with the RNeasy kit and about 0.5 to 1 ug was reverse transcribed using random hexamers. Using fastp trimming at Q25 and MiXCR clonotype assembly, TCRdb reanalyzed the public sequencing data and kept in-frame beta chains. Duplicate CDR3 protein sequences are folded into a single record with the most common DNA and genes. A total of around 200,000 distinct CDR3 sequences appear in this sample, around 95% of them only once. The ten top clones hold approximately 0.1% of the sample. Sequencing was carried out using CD4+ T cells from PBMCs. Receptor source: a human donor with multiple sclerosis.

This chain links TRBV7-9 with TRBJ2-1, with 8 positions matching TRBD2. Germline loops: CDR1 SEHNR, CDR2 FQNEAQ (reference sequence). The CDR3 contains 15 residues. J gave up 5 bases and V 0 bases, and 3 bases lay outside the gene matches. The CDR3 here is CASSLASGGHNEQFF. The DNA of the CDR3 is TGTGCCAGCAGCTTAGCGAGCGGGGGCCACAATGAGCAGTTCTTC. Combining the CDR3 with reference TRBV7-9 and TRBJ2-1 gives the whole variable domain DTGVSQNPRHKITKRGQNVTFRCDPISEHNRLYWYRQTLGQGPEFLTYFQNEAQLEKSRLLSDRFSAERPKGSFSTLEIQRTEQGDSAMYLCASSLASGGHNEQFFGPGTRLTVL.

The chain couples TRBV3-1 to TRBJ2-7; the match to TRBD1 covers 7 bases. The V segment lost 5 bases and the J segment 0 bases; nucleotides outside the gene matches: 7. CDR1 and CDR2 from the germline V gene are LGHDT and YNNKEL (reference sequence). The CDR3 spans 15 residues. CDR3 nucleotides: TGTGCCAGCAGCTTGTCGGACAGGCGCTCCTACGAGCAGTACTTC. It translates to CASSLSDRRSYEQYF.

V is TRBV19 and J is TRBJ2-5; D remains ambiguous. The CDR3 extends over 13 amino acids. The germline CDR1 and CDR2 sequences are LNHDA and SQIVND (reference sequence). V lost 5 bases and J lost 0, with 7 bases in between. CDR3 sequence (DNA): TGTGCCAGTAGTCCCGGCAACCAAGAGACCCAGTACTTC. Its translation is CASSPGNQETQYF.

This clonotype occurred once. V gene TRBV20-1 combines with J gene TRBJ2-2; 8 bases fit TRBD2. Germline assignment: CDR1 DFQATT and CDR2 SNEGSKA (reference sequence). The CDR3 is made up of 10 amino acids. The CDR3 loop is CERGNGELFF. CDR3 DNA: TGCGAGCGGGGGAACGGGGAGCTGTTTTTT.

This chain uses TRBV28 with TRBJ1-4; 8 bases fit TRBD1. Germline loops: CDR1 MDHEN, CDR2 SYDVKM. This CDR3 spans 14 amino acids. V was clipped by 4 bases and J by 11 bases; unmatched bases: 9. The CDR3 is CASSSIRTGRKLFF. CDR3 sequence (DNA): TGTGCCAGCAGTTCCATACGGACAGGGCGGAAACTGTTTTTT.

This sequence joins TRBV6-5 and TRBJ2-5, with 13 nucleotides matching TRBD2. Looked up from germline, CDR1 is MNHEY and CDR2 is SVGAGI. The length of the CDR3 is 16 residues. J lost 4 bases, V lost 2 bases, and 4 bases had no gene match. The CDR3 sequence is CASSYQTSGGIETQYF. For the CDR3, the DNA is TGTGCCAGCAGTTACCAGACTAGCGGGGGGATAGAGACCCAGTACTTC.

The chain carries TRBV7-9 and TRBJ1-2; D call uncertain. CDR1 and CDR2 (germline): SEHNR, FQNEAQ (reference sequence). Trimming left V 7 bases short and J 0 bases short, with 12 bases between. The CDR3 sequence is 14 residues long. CDR3 sequence (DNA): TGTGCCAGCAACCAAGGTGGAGCTAACTATGGCTACACCTTC. This sequence encodes CASNQGGANYGYTF.

CDR3 loop: CAQLNGDTEAFF. The CDR3 DNA is TGTGCCCAACTTAACGGGGACACTGAAGCTTTCTTT. The genes are TRBV30 and TRBJ1-1; D ambiguous. CDR3 length equals 12 residues. The germline V gene encodes CDR1 GTSNPN and CDR2 SVGIG (reference sequence). The ends were cut back, 8 bases at V and 3 bases at J, with 13 bases in the middle.

The rearrangement links TRBV24-1 to TRBJ1-5; TRBD1 matches 7 bases. This CDR3 has 17 residues. The V and J ends lost 2 bases and 0 bases, in that order; junction bases with no gene match: 6. CDR1 and CDR2 from the germline V gene are KGHDR and SFDVKD. The CDR3: CATSDSNRGYSNQPQHF. The CDR3 region has the DNA TGTGCCACCAGTGATTCAAACAGGGGTTATAGCAATCAGCCCCAGCATTTT.

This chain connects TRBV7-2 to TRBJ2-5; possibly TRBD1 or TRBD2 for D (6 bases each). CDR3 length: 15 amino acids. Trimming removed 0 bases from V and 1 base from J, with 9 bases in between. The germline CDR1 and CDR2 sequences are SGHTA and FQGNSA. The DNA for the CDR3 is TGTGCCAGCAGCTTAGCGCCGGGGGCCCAAGAGACCCAGTACTTC. Protein sequence: CASSLAPGAQETQYF. Combining the CDR3 with reference TRBV7-2 and TRBJ2-5 gives the whole variable domain GAGVSQSPSNKVTEKGKDVELRCDPISGHTALYWYRQSLGQGLEFLIYFQGNSAPDKSGLPSDRFSAERTGGSVSTLTIQRTQQEDSAVYLCASSLAPGAQETQYFGPGTRLLVL.

The chain links TRBV7-2 to TRBJ2-3; D unclear. The germline V gene has CDR1 SGHTA and CDR2 FQGNSA. Trimming removed 7 bases at V and 4 bases at J, with 6 bases between. The CDR3 loop spans 11 amino acids. CDR3 amino acids: CASTVADTQYF. In nucleotides, the CDR3 is TGTGCCAGCACGGTAGCAGATACGCAGTATTTT.

This chain joins TRBV6-6 and TRBJ2-7; tentative D call: TRBD1 (6 bases). Germline V CDR1 and CDR2: MNHNY, SVGAGI (reference sequence). This CDR3 has 13 residues. The V end was cut by 4 bases, the J end by 6 bases, with 13 bases between. The DNA of the CDR3 is TGTGCCAGCAGTTCGACAGGTTTCGGCGAGCAGTACTTC. Amino acid sequence: CASSSTGFGEQYF.

The V gene is TRBV30, the J gene TRBJ1-5, with TRBD1 matching over 9 bases. Trimming removed 1 base from V and 6 bases from J; junction bases left unmatched: 1. Germline lookup yields CDR1 GTSNPN and CDR2 SVGIG (reference sequence). The CDR3 loop spans 13 amino acids. CDR3 region: CAWSADRGQPQHF. The CDR3 region has the DNA TGTGCCTGGAGTGCGGACAGGGGTCAGCCCCAGCATTTT.

This clonotype occurred once. This chain links TRBV7-3 with TRBJ2-3; maybe TRBD1 (6 bases). CDR3 length equals 15 residues. V dropped 2 bases and J dropped 6 bases, with 15 bases sitting between them. From germline, CDR1 is SGHTA and CDR2 FQGTGA. DNA of the CDR3: TGTGCCAGCAGCTTAGGGGGCTCCGGTTGGGATACGCAGTATTTT. This sequence encodes CASSLGGSGWDTQYF.

The genes are TRBV12-3 or TRBV12-4 and TRBJ1-5; D is undetermined. The CDR3 totals 15 residues. Trimming took off 1 base at V and 0 bases at J, with 7 bases between the two ends. This CDR3 reads CASSLVGDSNQPQHF. The CDR3, as DNA: TGTGCCAGCAGTTTAGTGGGAGATAGCAATCAGCCCCAGCATTTT.

In its sample, this clonotype was seen once. The V gene is TRBV2, the J gene TRBJ2-1; TRBD2 matches 11 bases. The CDR3 consists of 14 residues. The V and J ends lost 6 bases and 3 bases, in that order; junction bases with no gene match: 1. From germline, CDR1 is SNHLY and CDR2 FYNNEI. In DNA, the CDR3 is TGTGCCAGCAGGACTAGCGGGAACTACAATGAGCAGTTCTTC. This codes for CASRTSGNYNEQFF. Filled out from reference TRBV2 and TRBJ2-1, the complete variable domain reads EPEVTQTPSHQVTQMGQEVILRCVPISNHLYFYWYRQILGQKVEFLVSFYNNEISEKSEIFDDQFSVERPDGSNFTLKIRSTKLEDSAMYFCASRTSGNYNEQFFGPGTRLTVL.

The chain is built from TRBV3-1 and TRBJ2-2; D is unclear. The ends were cut back, 3 bases at V and 0 bases at J, with 14 bases in the middle. The CDR3 totals 17 residues. Germline V lookup: CDR1 LGHDT, CDR2 YNNKEL (reference sequence). For the CDR3, the DNA is TGTGCCAGCAGCCACGTTATTAGGCGGTCGAACACCGGGGAGCTGTTTTTT. It translates to CASSHVIRRSNTGELFF. The variable domain in full, with the rest retrieved from reference TRBV3-1 and TRBJ2-2, is DTAVSQTPKYLVTQMGNDKSIKCEQNLGHDTMYWYKQDSKKFLKIMFSYNNKELIINETVPNRFSPKSPDKAHLNLHINSLELGDSAVYFCASSHVIRRSNTGELFFGEGSRLTVL.

This clonotype was detected once. V and J are TRBV3-1 and TRBJ1-1; possibly TRBD1 for D (5 bases). Trimming took 6 bases from V and 1 from J, leaving 12 bases between them. CDR1 is LGHDT and CDR2 is YNNKEL in the germline V gene (reference sequence). The CDR3 has 14 residues. The DNA of the CDR3 is TGTGCCAGCAGACACCTCGGGACGAACACTGAAGCTTTCTTT. Residues: CASRHLGTNTEAFF. The complete variable domain, with remaining parts taken from reference TRBV3-1 and TRBJ1-1, reads DTAVSQTPKYLVTQMGNDKSIKCEQNLGHDTMYWYKQDSKKFLKIMFSYNNKELIINETVPNRFSPKSPDKAHLNLHINSLELGDSAVYFCASRHLGTNTEAFFGQGTRLTVV.

The rearrangement links TRBV7-9 to TRBJ2-5; the D is unclear. Germline CDR1 is SEHNR and CDR2 is FQNEAQ (reference sequence). Trimming stripped 5 bases from V and 1 base from J, with 20 bases between. CDR3 length: 17 residues. DNA for the CDR3: TGTGCCAGCAGCCCCCGCTGGGGAAGTAAGGGCCAAGAGACCCAGTACTTC. This gives the protein CASSPRWGSKGQETQYF.

The chain recombines TRBV14 with TRBJ1-4; no definite D call. Per the germline V gene, CDR1 is SGHDN and CDR2 is FVKESK. CDR3 size: 15 residues. Trimming took 1 base from V and 8 from J, leaving 14 bases between them. CDR3: CASSQVGRGGEKLFF. Here the CDR3 DNA reads TGTGCCAGCAGCCAAGTAGGCCGTGGCGGGGAAAAACTGTTTTTT.

V is TRBV5-1 and J is TRBJ2-3, with 10 bases identical to TRBD2. CDR1 is SGHRS and CDR2 is YFSETQ in the germline V gene. The CDR3 totals 16 residues. Germline trimming cut 3 bases from V and 0 bases from J; bases unmatched to any gene: 4. The CDR3 coding sequence is TGCGCCAGCAGCTCGTCACTAGCGGGGAGCACAGATACGCAGTATTTT. It specifies CASSSSLAGSTDTQYF.

On this clonotype itself: One end of the junction is discordant with germline, which a read error may explain. The chain couples TRBV12-5 to TRBJ2-1; 8 positions match TRBD1. The CDR3 runs 16 residues. CDR1 and CDR2 (germline): LGHNT, FRNRAP. The CDR3 coding sequence is TGTGCTAGTGTTTTGGGGGCCAGGGGGCATCGCGATGAGCAGTTCTTC. It encodes CASVLGARGHRDEQFF.

The rearrangement uses TRBV27 and TRBJ2-1, with 8 nucleotides matching TRBD1. The ends lost 7 bases at V and 8 bases at J; junction bases unmatched: 7. The CDR3 totals 13 residues. The germline gives CDR1 MNHEY, CDR2 SMNVEV (reference sequence). CDR3 sequence reads: CASNSRQGYEQFF. The CDR3 coding sequence is TGTGCCAGCAACTCCCGACAGGGGTATGAGCAGTTCTTC.

The chain is built from TRBV30 and TRBJ1-1, with a tentative D call TRBD1 (5 bases). The CDR3 has 10 amino acids. Trimming left V 5 bases short and J 7 bases short, with 8 bases between. The germline gives CDR1 GTSNPN, CDR2 SVGIG (reference sequence). The DNA of the CDR3 is TGTGCCTGGGGACACCTTGAAGCTTTCTTT. Translation gives CAWGHLEAFF.

The chain recombines TRBV3-1 with TRBJ1-2; a possible D gene is TRBD1 (6 bases). V lost 4 bases, J lost 2 bases, and 11 bases lay in between. This CDR3 has 14 amino acids. Germline-derived CDR1 and CDR2 are LGHDT and YNNKEL (reference sequence). CDR3 amino acids: CASSRLTGNYGYTF. CDR3 DNA: TGTGCCAGCAGCCGATTGACAGGCAACTATGGCTACACCTTC.

The chain employs TRBV5-4 and TRBJ1-4; 7 bases map to TRBD1. Germline V gene lookup returns CDR1 SGHNT and CDR2 YYREEE (reference sequence). V dropped 4 bases and J dropped 7; count of bases not matched to a gene: 7. The CDR3 consists of 14 residues. The CDR3 spells CASSHRGYPEKLFF. CDR3 sequence (DNA): TGTGCCAGCAGCCACAGGGGTTACCCTGAAAAACTGTTTTTT.

The chain combines TRBV30 with TRBJ2-5; no definite D call. The V end lost 0 bases, the J end lost 5 bases, and 10 bases lay between the germline ends. The germline V gene has CDR1 GTSNPN and CDR2 SVGIG (reference sequence). The length of the CDR3 is 13 residues. CDR3 loop: CAWSVQLGETQYF. DNA of the CDR3: TGTGCCTGGAGTGTACAACTGGGGGAGACCCAGTACTTC.

V and J are TRBV19 and TRBJ1-5; 9 bases fit TRBD1. J was trimmed by 5 bases and V by 5 bases; bases with no gene match: 10. The germline V gene has CDR1 LNHDA and CDR2 SQIVND (reference sequence). The CDR3 runs 16 residues. CDR3 DNA: TGTGCCAGTAGTTCACCGGGACAGGGAATTCATCAGCCCCAGCATTTT. Translation gives CASSSPGQGIHQPQHF.

This chain joins TRBV2 and TRBJ1-6; 8 bases fit TRBD1. Losses at the gene ends were 6 bases for V and 7 bases for J; bases not matched to a gene: 5. Germline V gene lookup returns CDR1 SNHLY and CDR2 FYNNEI. This CDR3 is built from 14 residues. The chain's CDR3 is CASRVQGVNSPLHF. The CDR3 DNA follows: TGTGCCAGCAGAGTACAGGGGGTAAATTCACCCCTCCACTTT. The variable domain in full, with the rest retrieved from reference TRBV2 and TRBJ1-6, is EPEVTQTPSHQVTQMGQEVILRCVPISNHLYFYWYRQILGQKVEFLVSFYNNEISEKSEIFDDQFSVERPDGSNFTLKIRSTKLEDSAMYFCASRVQGVNSPLHFGNGTRLTVT.

This chain joins TRBV24-1 and TRBJ2-2, with unresolved D. The CDR3 covers 14 residues. The V and J ends lost 7 bases and 1 base respectively, with 9 bases between them. CDR1 KGHDR and CDR2 SFDVKD come from the germline V gene. The CDR3 DNA sequence: TGTGCCACCAGCCGCTCCTTGAACACCGGGGAGCTGTTTTTT. The encoded protein is CATSRSLNTGELFF.

The chain couples TRBV30 to TRBJ1-6, with TRBD1 as a possible D gene (5 bases). Germline-derived CDR1 and CDR2 are GTSNPN and SVGIG (reference sequence). Trimming took 2 bases from V and 7 from J, leaving 12 bases between them. CDR3 length: 14 residues. CDR3: CAWSSLGPNSPLHF. Written as DNA, the CDR3 is TGTGCCTGGAGTTCCTTGGGGCCGAATTCACCCCTCCACTTT.